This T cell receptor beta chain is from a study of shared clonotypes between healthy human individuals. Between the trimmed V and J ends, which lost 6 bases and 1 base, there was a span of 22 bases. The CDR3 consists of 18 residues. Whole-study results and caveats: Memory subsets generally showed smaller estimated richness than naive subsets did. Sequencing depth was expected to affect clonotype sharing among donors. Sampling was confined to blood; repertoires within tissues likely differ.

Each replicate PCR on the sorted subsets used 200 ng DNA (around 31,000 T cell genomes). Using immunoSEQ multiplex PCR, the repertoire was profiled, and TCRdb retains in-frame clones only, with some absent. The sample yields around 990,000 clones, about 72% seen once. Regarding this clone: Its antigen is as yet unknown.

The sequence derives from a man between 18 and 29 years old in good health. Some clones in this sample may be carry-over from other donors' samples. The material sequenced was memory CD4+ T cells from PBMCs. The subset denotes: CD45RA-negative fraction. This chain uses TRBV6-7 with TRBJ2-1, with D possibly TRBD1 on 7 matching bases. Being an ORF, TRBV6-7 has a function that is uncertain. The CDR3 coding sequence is TGTGCCAGCAGCCCCCTCAGGGGGGCGACCGGTTCCTACAATGAGCAGTTCTTC. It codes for CASSPLRGATGSYNEQFF.